This TCR beta chain was sequenced for a study of CD8+ T cells in alopecia areata. PBMCs served as the source from which CD4+ and CD8+ T cells were sorted. Findings of the study overall: Higher clonality and more expanded CD8+ clones appeared in lesional than normal scalp.

This clone showed up just a few times. Its antigen is currently unknown. After isolation, RNA underwent reverse transcription to generate cDNA as the sequencing template. Only in-frame clones appear in the TCRdb table, and some are missing; sequencing was by immunoSEQ multiplex PCR. The table includes 150,000 to 160,000 clones, under 60% detected once. Germline CDR1 reads SGDLS; CDR2 reads YYNGEE. The CDR3 loop spans 16 amino acids. Trimming cost V 2 bases and J 4 bases, with 19 bases left between them. The chain carries TRBV9 and TRBJ2-7, with a weak D call TRBD1 (6 bases). The TCR comes from a human donor with alopecia areata. The sequencing used CD8+ T cells sorted from blood, collected at week 0. The CDR3 reads CASSVHYRVSTYEQYF. The CDR3 bases are TGTGCCAGCAGCGTCCATTACAGGGTATCCACTTACGAGCAGTACTTC.